The 14 T cell receptor beta chains below all came from one sample that was sequenced in a study of blood T cell repertoires in COVID-19. Libraries were prepared by immunoSEQ multiplex PCR; TCRdb keeps only in-frame clonotypes and omits some of them. This sample has 70,000 to 95,000 clones, with 90% to 95% found just once. The sample consisted of peripheral blood. These TCRs come from a human donor with active COVID-19. The donor label of this sample is uncertain.

The chain combines TRBV2 with TRBJ2-6, with D uncertain. There are 15 residues in the CDR3. Germline V gene data show CDR1 as SNHLY and CDR2 as FYNNEI. V shed 8 bases and J shed 0 bases, with 11 bases lying between them. The CDR3 reads CASLQVFSGANVLTF. CDR3 nucleotide sequence: TGTGCCAGCTTGCAGGTTTTCTCTGGGGCCAACGTCCTGACTTTC.

The J gene is TRBJ2-3, the V gene TRBV7-8, with TRBD2 matching over 8 bases. The CDR3 loop spans 17 amino acids. The V gene's germline CDR1 is SGHVS and CDR2 FQNEAQ. With 5 bases clipped from V and 6 bases from J, the junction kept 16 bases outside the gene matches. The CDR3 DNA is TGTGCCAGCAGCCCGACTACTAGCGGTGAGGACGTGGATACGCAGTATTTT. As protein: CASSPTTSGEDVDTQYF.

V gene TRBV9 combines with J gene TRBJ1-3; D gene unclear. The CDR3 is made up of 15 amino acids. The germline V gene has CDR1 SGDLS and CDR2 YYNGEE. Trimming shortened V by 0 bases and J by 0 bases, and 7 bases separated the two germline ends. CDR3 nucleotide sequence: TGTGCCAGCAGCGTAGAGAGCAACTCTGGAAACACCATATATTTT. Translated: CASSVESNSGNTIYF. Full variable domain (missing parts from reference TRBV9 and TRBJ1-3): DSGVTQTPKHLITATGQRVTLRCSPRSGDLSVYWYQQSLDQGLQFLIQYYNGEERAKGNILERFSAQQFPDLHSELNLSSLELGDSALYFCASSVESNSGNTIYFGEGSWLTVV.

The chain is built from TRBV3-1 (or the pseudogene TRBV3-2) and TRBJ2-5, with TRBD2 identical over 7 bases. This CDR3 has 18 amino acids. The junction had 20 bases not matched to a gene; V was cut back by 6 bases and J by 4 bases. Germline values: CDR1 LGHDT, CDR2 YNNKEL (reference sequence). The CDR3 spells CASSSIRTRGFRGETQYF. In DNA, the CDR3 is TGTGCCAGCAGTTCAATCCGGACTAGGGGTTTCCGAGGAGAGACCCAGTACTTC.

The V gene is TRBV18, the J gene TRBJ2-5; no reliable D call. Germline lookup yields CDR1 KGHSH and CDR2 LQKENI. The CDR3 is 13 residues long. The V and J ends lost 3 bases and 2 bases respectively, with 7 bases between them. The CDR3 loop reads CASSPFRQETQYF. The DNA of the CDR3 is TGTGCCAGCTCACCTTTCCGTCAAGAGACCCAGTACTTC.

This chain uses TRBV4-3 with TRBJ1-1, with a tentative D call TRBD1 (6 bases). Trimming cost V 2 bases and J 7 bases, with 8 bases left between them. The CDR3 length is 12 residues. CDR1 LGHNA and CDR2 YSLEER come from the germline V gene. CDR3 sequence (DNA): TGCGCCAGCAGCCAAAGCAGGGGTGAAGCTTTCTTT. Amino acid sequence: CASSQSRGEAFF.

V is TRBV19 and J is TRBJ2-2, with TRBD1 as a possible D gene (6 bases). CDR1 and CDR2 from the germline V gene are LNHDA and SQIVND (reference sequence). This CDR3 region has 18 residues. Trimming stripped 6 bases from V and 2 bases from J, with 22 bases between. This CDR3 is CASRTSTGSGVNTGELFF. In DNA, the CDR3 is TGTGCCAGTAGGACTTCAACAGGGTCCGGGGTAAACACCGGGGAGCTGTTTTTT.

This chain's CDR3 is CASSLEANTEAFF. The CDR3 nucleotides are TGTGCCAGCAGCTTGGAAGCGAACACTGAAGCTTTCTTT. The chain links TRBV5-4 to TRBJ1-1; unclear D gene. The length of the CDR3 is 13 residues. V was shortened by 0 bases and J by 1 base, with 4 bases between the two germline ends. The germline V gene has CDR1 SGHNT and CDR2 YYREEE (reference sequence).

The rearrangement joins TRBV5-5 to TRBJ2-1; 11 bases are a match to TRBD2. The ends lost 4 bases at V and 7 bases at J; junction bases unmatched: 7. The CDR3 covers 15 residues. CDR1 and CDR2 from the germline V gene are SGHKS and YYEKEE (reference sequence). CDR3 residues: CASSLTSGSLNEQFF. Here the CDR3 DNA reads TGTGCCAGCAGCCTTACTAGCGGGAGTTTAAATGAGCAGTTCTTC.

V usage is TRBV23-1 and J usage is TRBJ2-7; 11 nucleotides match TRBD1. TRBV23-1 belongs to the ORF category, with a function that is uncertain. The CDR3 is 15 amino acids. After removal of 0 bases from V and 2 bases from J, the junction contained 0 bases not matched to a gene. CDR3 sequence reads: CASSQSGQGAYEQYF. The CDR3 bases are TGCGCCAGCAGTCAATCGGGACAGGGGGCCTACGAGCAGTACTTC.

The chain employs TRBV23-1 and TRBJ2-1, with 9 bases matching TRBD1. TRBV23-1 falls under the ORF class, with uncertain function. CDR3 size: 16 residues. V was pared by 10 bases and J by 5 bases, with 15 bases of the junction left unmatched. CDR3 amino acids: CATPSRRGTGHNEQFF. In nucleotides, the CDR3 is TGCGCCACCCCGTCCCGCCGCGGGACAGGGCACAATGAGCAGTTCTTC.

The rearrangement links TRBV12-3 or TRBV12-4 to TRBJ1-1, with 9 nucleotides matching TRBD1. CDR3 length: 12 residues. The ends lost 6 bases at V and 9 bases at J; junction bases unmatched: 5. This CDR3 reads CASSRTGVKAFF. The CDR3 bases are TGTGCCAGCAGCAGGACAGGGGTTAAAGCTTTCTTT.

This clone was detected only a few times. This chain joins TRBV4-1 and TRBJ2-7, with D unclear. Germline V CDR1 and CDR2: MGHRA, YSYEKL. V shed 0 bases and J shed 2 bases, with 11 bases lying between them. The length of the CDR3 is 15 residues. The CDR3, as DNA: TGCGCCAGCAGCCAAGATCGCGAGGATACCTACGAGCAGTACTTC. It translates to CASSQDREDTYEQYF.

V usage is TRBV5-4 and J usage is TRBJ2-2; maybe TRBD1 (7 bases). The CDR3 loop spans 14 amino acids. Per germline, CDR1 SGHNT and CDR2 YYREEE (reference sequence). Trimming shortened V by 4 bases and J by 5 bases, and 12 bases separated the two germline ends. The chain's CDR3 is CASSRQGGTGELFF. CDR3 sequence (DNA): TGTGCCAGCAGCCGACAGGGAGGTACCGGGGAGCTGTTTTTT.